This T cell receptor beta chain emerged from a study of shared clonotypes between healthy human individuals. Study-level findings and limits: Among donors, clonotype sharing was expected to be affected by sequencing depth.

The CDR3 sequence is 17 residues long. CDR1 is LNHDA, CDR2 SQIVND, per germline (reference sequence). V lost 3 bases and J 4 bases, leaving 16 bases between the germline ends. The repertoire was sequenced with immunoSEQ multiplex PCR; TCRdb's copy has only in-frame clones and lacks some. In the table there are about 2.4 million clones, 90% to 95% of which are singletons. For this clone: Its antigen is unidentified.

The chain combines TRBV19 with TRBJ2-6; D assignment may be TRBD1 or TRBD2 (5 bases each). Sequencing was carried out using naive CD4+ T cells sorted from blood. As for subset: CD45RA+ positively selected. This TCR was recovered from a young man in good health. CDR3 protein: CASSMGDLPSGANVLTF. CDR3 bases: TGTGCCAGTAGTATGGGGGACCTTCCCTCCGGGGCCAACGTCCTGACTTTC.